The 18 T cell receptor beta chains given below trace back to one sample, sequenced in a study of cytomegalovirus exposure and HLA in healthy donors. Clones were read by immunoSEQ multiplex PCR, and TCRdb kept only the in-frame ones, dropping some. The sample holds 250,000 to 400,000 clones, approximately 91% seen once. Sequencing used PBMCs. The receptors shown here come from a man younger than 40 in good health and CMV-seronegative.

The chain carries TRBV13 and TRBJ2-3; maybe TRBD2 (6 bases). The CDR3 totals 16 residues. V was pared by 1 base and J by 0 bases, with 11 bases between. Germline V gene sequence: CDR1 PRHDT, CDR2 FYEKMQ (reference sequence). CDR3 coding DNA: TGTGCCAGCAGCTTAGCCGGACTACCCAGCACAGATACGCAGTATTTT. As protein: CASSLAGLPSTDTQYF. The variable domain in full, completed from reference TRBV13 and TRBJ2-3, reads AAGVIQSPRHLIKEKRETATLKCYPIPRHDTVYWYQQGPGQDPQFLISFYEKMQSDKGSIPDRFSAQQFSDYHSELNMSSLELGDSALYFCASSLAGLPSTDTQYFGPGTRLTVL.

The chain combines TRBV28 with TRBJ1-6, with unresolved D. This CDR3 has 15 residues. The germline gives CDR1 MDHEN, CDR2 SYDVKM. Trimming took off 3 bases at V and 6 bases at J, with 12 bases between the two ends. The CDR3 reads CASSFPGNLNSPLHF. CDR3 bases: TGTGCCAGCAGTTTTCCCGGGAATCTTAATTCACCCCTCCACTTT.

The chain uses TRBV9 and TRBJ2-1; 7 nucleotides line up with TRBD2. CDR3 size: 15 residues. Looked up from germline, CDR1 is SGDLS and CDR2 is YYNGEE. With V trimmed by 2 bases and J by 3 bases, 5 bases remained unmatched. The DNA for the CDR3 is TGTGCCAGCAGCGTGGTTGGCGGGGGCTACAATGAGCAGTTCTTC. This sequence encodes CASSVVGGGYNEQFF.

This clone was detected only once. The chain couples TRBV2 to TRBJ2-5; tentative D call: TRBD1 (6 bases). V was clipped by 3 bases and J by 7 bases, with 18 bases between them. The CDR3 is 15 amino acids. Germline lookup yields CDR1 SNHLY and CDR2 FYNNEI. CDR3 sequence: CASSDEAGVRATQYF. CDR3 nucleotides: TGTGCCAGCAGTGATGAGGCAGGGGTGAGAGCGACCCAGTACTTC. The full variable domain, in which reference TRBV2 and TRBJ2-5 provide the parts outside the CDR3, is EPEVTQTPSHQVTQMGQEVILRCVPISNHLYFYWYRQILGQKVEFLVSFYNNEISEKSEIFDDQFSVERPDGSNFTLKIRSTKLEDSAMYFCASSDEAGVRATQYFGPGTRLLVL.

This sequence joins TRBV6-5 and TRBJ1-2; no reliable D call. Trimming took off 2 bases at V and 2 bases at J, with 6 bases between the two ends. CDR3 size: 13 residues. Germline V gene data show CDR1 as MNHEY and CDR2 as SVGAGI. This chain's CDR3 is CASSYELNYGYTF. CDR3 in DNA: TGTGCCAGCAGTTACGAACTAAACTATGGCTACACCTTC.

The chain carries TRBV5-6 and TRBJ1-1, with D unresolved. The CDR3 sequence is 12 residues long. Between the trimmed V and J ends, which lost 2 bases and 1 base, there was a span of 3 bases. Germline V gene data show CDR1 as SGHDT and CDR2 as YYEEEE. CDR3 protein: CASSFGNTEAFF. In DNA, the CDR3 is TGTGCCAGCAGCTTCGGGAACACTGAAGCTTTCTTT.

The CDR3 nucleotides read TGTGCCAGCCCCCCGGACAGGGTTGATTCAGATACGCAGTATTTT. Translating gives CASPPDRVDSDTQYF. The J gene is TRBJ2-3, the V gene TRBV2; 8 bases are a match to TRBD1. Trimming cost V 8 bases and J 4 bases; bases outside gene matches: 11. The CDR3 is 15 residues long. CDR1 and CDR2 from the germline V gene are SNHLY and FYNNEI.

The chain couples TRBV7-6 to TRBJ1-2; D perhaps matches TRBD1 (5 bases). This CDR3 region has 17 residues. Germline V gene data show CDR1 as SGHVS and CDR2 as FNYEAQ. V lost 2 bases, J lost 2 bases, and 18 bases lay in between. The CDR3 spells CASSLNGHRRTNYGYTF. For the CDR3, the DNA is TGTGCCAGCAGCTTAAATGGACACCGCCGAACAAACTATGGCTACACCTTC.

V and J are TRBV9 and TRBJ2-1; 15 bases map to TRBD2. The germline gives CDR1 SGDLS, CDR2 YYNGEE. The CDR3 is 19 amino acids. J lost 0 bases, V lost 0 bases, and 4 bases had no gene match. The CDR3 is CASSVVGTSGGFSYNEQFF. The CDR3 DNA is TGTGCCAGCAGCGTAGTAGGGACTAGCGGGGGGTTCTCCTACAATGAGCAGTTCTTC.

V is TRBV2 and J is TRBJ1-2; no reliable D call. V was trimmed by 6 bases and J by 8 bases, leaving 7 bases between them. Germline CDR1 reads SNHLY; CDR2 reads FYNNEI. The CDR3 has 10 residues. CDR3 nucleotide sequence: TGTGCCAGCAGAGCCTTGGGCTACACCTTC. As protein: CASRALGYTF.

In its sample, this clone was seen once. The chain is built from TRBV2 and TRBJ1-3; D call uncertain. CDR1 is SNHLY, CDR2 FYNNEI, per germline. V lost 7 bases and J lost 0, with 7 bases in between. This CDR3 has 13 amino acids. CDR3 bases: TGTGCCAGCAATAAACTCTCTGGAAACACCATATATTTT. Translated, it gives CASNKLSGNTIYF. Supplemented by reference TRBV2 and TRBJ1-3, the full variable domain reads EPEVTQTPSHQVTQMGQEVILRCVPISNHLYFYWYRQILGQKVEFLVSFYNNEISEKSEIFDDQFSVERPDGSNFTLKIRSTKLEDSAMYFCASNKLSGNTIYFGEGSWLTVV.

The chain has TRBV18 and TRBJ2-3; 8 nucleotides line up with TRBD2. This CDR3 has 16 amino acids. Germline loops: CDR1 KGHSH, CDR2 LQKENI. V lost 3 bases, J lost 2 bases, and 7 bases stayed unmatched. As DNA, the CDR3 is TGTGCCAGCTCACCCACACTAGCGGCTTACACAGATACGCAGTATTTT. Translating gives CASSPTLAAYTDTQYF.

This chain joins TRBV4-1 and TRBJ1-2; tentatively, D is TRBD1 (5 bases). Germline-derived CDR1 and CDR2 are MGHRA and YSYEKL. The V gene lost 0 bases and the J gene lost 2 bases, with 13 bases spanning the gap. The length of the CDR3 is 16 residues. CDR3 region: CASSQDWRQLNYGYTF. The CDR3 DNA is TGCGCCAGCAGCCAAGACTGGAGACAGCTAAACTATGGCTACACCTTC.

In DNA form, the CDR3 reads TGTGCCAGCAGCTTAACCCGACAGGGTGAAGCTTTCTTT. Translating it yields CASSLTRQGEAFF. V usage is TRBV7-2 and J usage is TRBJ1-1; TRBD1 matches at 7 bases. Germline V gene data show CDR1 as SGHTA and CDR2 as FQGNSA. CDR3 length: 13 amino acids. Losses at the gene ends were 2 bases for V and 7 bases for J; bases not matched to a gene: 4.

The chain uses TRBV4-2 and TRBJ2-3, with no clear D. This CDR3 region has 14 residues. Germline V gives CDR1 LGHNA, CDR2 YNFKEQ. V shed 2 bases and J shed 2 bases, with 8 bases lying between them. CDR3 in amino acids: CASSQIGDTDTQYF. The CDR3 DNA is TGTGCCAGCAGCCAAATAGGAGACACAGATACGCAGTATTTT.

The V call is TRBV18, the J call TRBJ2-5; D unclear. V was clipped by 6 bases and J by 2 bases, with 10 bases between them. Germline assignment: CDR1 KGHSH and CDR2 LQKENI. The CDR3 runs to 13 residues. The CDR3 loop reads CASSISVQETQYF. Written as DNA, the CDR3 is TGTGCCAGCTCGATATCGGTTCAAGAGACCCAGTACTTC.

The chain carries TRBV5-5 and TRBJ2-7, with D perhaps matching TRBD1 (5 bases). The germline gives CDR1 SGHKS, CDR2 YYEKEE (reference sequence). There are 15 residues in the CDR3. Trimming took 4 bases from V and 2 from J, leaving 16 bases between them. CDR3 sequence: CASSHPGKGTYEQYF. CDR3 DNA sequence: TGTGCCAGCAGCCATCCAGGGAAGGGCACCTACGAGCAGTACTTC.

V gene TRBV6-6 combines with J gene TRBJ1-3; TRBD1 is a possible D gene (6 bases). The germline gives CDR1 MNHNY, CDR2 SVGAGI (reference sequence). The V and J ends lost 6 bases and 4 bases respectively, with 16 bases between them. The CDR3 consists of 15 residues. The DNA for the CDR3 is TGTGCCAGCAGACCACCTGGACAGACGGGAAACACCATATATTTT. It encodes CASRPPGQTGNTIYF.